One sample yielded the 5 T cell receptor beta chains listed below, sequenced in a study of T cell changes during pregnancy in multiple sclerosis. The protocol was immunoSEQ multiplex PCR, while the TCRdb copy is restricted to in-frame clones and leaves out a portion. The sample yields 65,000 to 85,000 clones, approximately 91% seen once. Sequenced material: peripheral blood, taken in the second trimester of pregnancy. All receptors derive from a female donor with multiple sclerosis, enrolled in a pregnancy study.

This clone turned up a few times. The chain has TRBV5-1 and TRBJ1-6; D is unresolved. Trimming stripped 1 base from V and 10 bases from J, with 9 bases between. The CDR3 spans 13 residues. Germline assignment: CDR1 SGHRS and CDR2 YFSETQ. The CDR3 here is CASSLKAGSPLHF. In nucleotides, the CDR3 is TGCGCCAGCAGCTTGAAGGCAGGCTCACCCCTCCACTTT. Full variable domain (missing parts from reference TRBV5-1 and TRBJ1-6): KAGVTQTPRYLIKTRGQQVTLSCSPISGHRSVSWYQQTPGQGLQFLFEYFSETQRNKGNFPGRFSGRQFSNSRSEMNVSTLELGDSALYLCASSLKAGSPLHFGNGTRLTVT.

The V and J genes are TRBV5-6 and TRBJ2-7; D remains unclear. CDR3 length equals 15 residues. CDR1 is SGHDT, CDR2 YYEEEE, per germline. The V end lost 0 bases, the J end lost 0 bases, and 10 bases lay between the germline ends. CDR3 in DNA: TGTGCCAGCAGCTTGGTACAGCTTAGCTCCTACGAGCAGTACTTC. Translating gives CASSLVQLSSYEQYF.

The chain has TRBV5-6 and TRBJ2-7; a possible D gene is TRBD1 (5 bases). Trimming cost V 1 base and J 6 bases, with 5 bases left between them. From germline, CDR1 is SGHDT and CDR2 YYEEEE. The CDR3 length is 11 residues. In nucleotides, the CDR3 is TGTGCCAGCAGCTTGAGGGGCGAGCAGTACTTC. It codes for CASSLRGEQYF.

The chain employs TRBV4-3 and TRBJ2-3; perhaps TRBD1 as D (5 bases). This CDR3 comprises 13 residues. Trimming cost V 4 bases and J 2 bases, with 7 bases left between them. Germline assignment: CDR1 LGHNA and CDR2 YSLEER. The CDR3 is CASSPTVTDTQYF. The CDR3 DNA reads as TGCGCCAGCAGCCCGACAGTCACAGATACGCAGTATTTT.

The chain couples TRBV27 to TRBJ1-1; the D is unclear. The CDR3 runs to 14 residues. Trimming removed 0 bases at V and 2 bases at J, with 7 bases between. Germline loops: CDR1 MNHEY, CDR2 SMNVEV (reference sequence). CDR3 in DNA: TGTGCCAGCAGTTTATCCCCCAGTAACACTGAAGCTTTCTTT. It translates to CASSLSPSNTEAFF.